Listed here are 26 T cell receptor beta chains from one sample, sequenced in a study of T-cell memory formation after mild COVID-19. TCRdb reprocessed the 5' RACE reads via MiXCR and lists one record per CDR3 protein. The sample consists of hundreds of thousands of distinct CDR3 sequences, 18% of them appearing once. The sample comprised PBMCs or a T cell subset sorted from them (not recorded which). These receptors were obtained from an adult woman who had mild COVID-19 (a few samples of this study predate the infection). Cell type and time point are not known.

The chain has TRBV14 and TRBJ1-5; D is unresolved. Germline-derived CDR1 and CDR2 are SGHDN and FVKESK. The CDR3 extends over 14 amino acids. V lost 4 bases, J lost 0 bases, and 7 bases lay in between. CDR3 coding DNA: TGTGCCAGCAGCCGGTCGAATAGCAATCAGCCCCAGCATTTT. Protein sequence: CASSRSNSNQPQHF.

In its sample, this clonotype was seen a few times. The chain uses TRBV6-1 and TRBJ2-7, with 8 bases identical to TRBD2. Per germline, CDR1 MNHNS and CDR2 SASEGT. The CDR3 contains 17 residues. After removal of 2 bases from V and 4 bases from J, the junction contained 13 bases not matched to a gene. CDR3 nucleotide sequence: TGTGCCAGCAGTGAAATGGCAGCCGCGGGGGGACCTTACGAGCAGTACTTC. Encoded protein: CASSEMAAAGGPYEQYF.

This clonotype occurred a few times. J is TRBJ2-1 and V is TRBV2; 12 bases are shared with TRBD2. CDR3 length equals 17 residues. The J segment lost 4 bases and the V segment lost 4 bases, leaving 8 bases of the junction unmatched. Per germline, CDR1 SNHLY and CDR2 FYNNEI. CDR3 in amino acids: CASSGRLAGESYNEQFF. CDR3 bases: TGTGCCAGCAGTGGGCGACTAGCGGGGGAGTCATACAATGAGCAGTTCTTC.

V gene TRBV24-1 combines with J gene TRBJ2-1; 7 bases map to TRBD1. This CDR3 region has 15 residues. Germline V lookup: CDR1 KGHDR, CDR2 SFDVKD. Trimming took 7 bases from V and 0 from J; bases not matched to a gene: 5. The CDR3 DNA reads as TGTGCCACCAGAGGGGGCAGGGGCTCCTACAATGAGCAGTTCTTC. Protein sequence: CATRGGRGSYNEQFF.

This clonotype has just a few counts. The V and J genes are TRBV5-6 and TRBJ2-3, with 9 bases fitting TRBD2. Germline values: CDR1 SGHDT, CDR2 YYEEEE. There are 16 residues in the CDR3. V dropped 7 bases and J dropped 4; count of bases not matched to a gene: 13. This CDR3 reads CASFIWGSGGPDTQYF. CDR3 sequence (DNA): TGTGCCAGCTTCATCTGGGGTAGCGGGGGCCCAGATACGCAGTATTTT. Supplemented by reference TRBV5-6 and TRBJ2-3, the full variable domain reads DAGVTQSPTHLIKTRGQQVTLRCSPKSGHDTVSWYQQALGQGPQFIFQYYEEEERQRGNFPDRFSGHQFPNYSSELNVNALLLGDSALYLCASFIWGSGGPDTQYFGPGTRLTVL.

This clonotype was counted only a few times. The chain uses TRBV5-4 and TRBJ2-6; no clear D gene. This CDR3 spans 18 amino acids. The V end was cut by 4 bases, the J end by 0 bases, with 17 bases between. Per the germline V gene, CDR1 is SGHNT and CDR2 is YYREEE (reference sequence). The CDR3 is CASSVGVLTPSGANVLTF. CDR3 DNA: TGTGCCAGCAGCGTTGGGGTCTTGACCCCCTCTGGGGCCAACGTCCTGACTTTC.

This clonotype was detected a few times. This rearrangement joins TRBV5-1 to TRBJ2-7; D is perhaps TRBD2 (5 bases). CDR1 and CDR2 from the germline V gene are SGHRS and YFSETQ. Trimming shortened V by 4 bases and J by 8 bases, and 13 bases separated the two germline ends. The CDR3 consists of 12 residues. CDR3 loop: CASSPRGIQQYF. The CDR3 region has the DNA TGCGCCAGCAGCCCTCGAGGGATTCAGCAGTACTTC.

The chain couples TRBV12-3 or TRBV12-4 to TRBJ2-7; 10 positions match TRBD2. CDR3 length equals 13 residues. The trim removed 4 bases at V and 4 bases at J, leaving 1 base unmatched. CDR3 DNA sequence: TGTGCCAGCAGTTATAGCGGGAGGTACGAGCAGTACTTC. Amino acid sequence: CASSYSGRYEQYF.

This clonotype appeared a few times. V and J are TRBV30 and TRBJ1-1, with D unresolved. The V end was cut by 1 base, the J end by 7 bases, with 7 bases between. The CDR3 extends over 11 amino acids. Germline CDR1 GTSNPN, CDR2 SVGIG (reference sequence). The CDR3 region is CAWSASGEAFF. For the CDR3, the DNA is TGTGCCTGGAGTGCTTCAGGTGAAGCTTTCTTT.

The CDR3 DNA is TGTGCCAGCAGCCAAGATCATCCCAGGGGGCTATCACCCCTCCACTTT. It translates to CASSQDHPRGLSPLHF. The rearrangement links TRBV4-2 to TRBJ1-6; the match to TRBD1 covers 8 bases. In germline, CDR1 is LGHNA, CDR2 YNFKEQ. With V trimmed by 0 bases and J by 10 bases, 8 bases remained unmatched. CDR3 length equals 16 residues.

This chain uses TRBV29-1 with TRBJ2-1; 8 bases align to TRBD2. V shed 4 bases and J 0 bases; nucleotides not matched to a gene: 8. CDR1 and CDR2 (germline): SQVTM, ANQGSEA. This CDR3 is 16 amino acids long. CDR3 loop: CSVVLGGGSSYNEQFF. The CDR3 coding sequence is TGCAGCGTTGTTCTGGGCGGGGGGTCCTCCTACAATGAGCAGTTCTTC.

This clonotype was seen only a few times. The chain recombines TRBV3-1 with TRBJ2-2; D is ambiguous. Germline values: CDR1 LGHDT, CDR2 YNNKEL (reference sequence). Between the trimmed V and J ends, which lost 6 bases and 6 bases, there was a span of 11 bases. CDR3 length equals 13 residues. The CDR3 sequence: CASSPIGPGELFF. DNA for the CDR3: TGTGCCAGCAGTCCGATTGGGCCCGGGGAGCTGTTTTTT. The complete variable domain, with remaining parts taken from reference TRBV3-1 and TRBJ2-2, reads DTAVSQTPKYLVTQMGNDKSIKCEQNLGHDTMYWYKQDSKKFLKIMFSYNNKELIINETVPNRFSPKSPDKAHLNLHINSLELGDSAVYFCASSPIGPGELFFGEGSRLTVL.

This clonotype was recorded only once. The rearrangement uses TRBV10-3 and TRBJ1-5, with TRBD1 as a possible D gene (5 bases). In germline, CDR1 is ENHRY, CDR2 SYGVKD. The CDR3 length is 16 residues. The ends were cut back, 3 bases at V and 3 bases at J, with 15 bases in the middle. CDR3 DNA sequence: TGTGCCATCAGTGAACGGGGGAGAGCTAACAATCAGCCCCAGCATTTT. Its translation: CAISERGRANNQPQHF.

This chain links TRBV30 with TRBJ2-2; 11 bases agree with TRBD2. The CDR3 is 15 residues long. Trimming took 5 bases from V and 6 from J; bases not matched to a gene: 8. From germline, CDR1 is GTSNPN and CDR2 SVGIG (reference sequence). CDR3 nucleotides: TGTGCCTGGCGCCTAGCGGGAGGCACACCCGGGGAGCTGTTTTTT. It yields the protein CAWRLAGGTPGELFF.

Here the CDR3 reads CSASRAGRAGELFF. CDR3 bases: TGCAGTGCTAGTAGGGCTGGAAGGGCCGGGGAGCTGTTTTTT. The chain is built from TRBV20-1 and TRBJ2-2, with unresolved D. The germline V and J ends were trimmed by 3 bases and 6 bases, with 14 bases remaining between them. The CDR3 consists of 14 residues. Germline V gene lookup returns CDR1 DFQATT and CDR2 SNEGSKA (reference sequence).

The chain uses TRBV12-3 or TRBV12-4 and TRBJ1-4, with no clear D. This CDR3 comprises 16 residues. The V and J ends lost 7 bases and 4 bases respectively, with 19 bases between them. CDR3 coding DNA: TGTGCCAGCACCGACCCGGGCGGAGTACTTAATGAAAAACTGTTTTTT. Translating it yields CASTDPGGVLNEKLFF.

The sample holds a few counts of this clonotype. This sequence joins TRBV12-3 or TRBV12-4 and TRBJ1-6; 9 bases line up with TRBD1. Germline trimming cut 5 bases from V and 7 bases from J; bases unmatched to any gene: 0. This CDR3 is 13 amino acids long. The chain's CDR3 is CASSTGGNSPLHF. CDR3 sequence (DNA): TGTGCCAGCAGTACAGGGGGCAATTCACCCCTCCACTTT.

The chain is built from TRBV6-4 and TRBJ1-2, with D maybe TRBD1 (5 bases). Trimming removed 3 bases at V and 10 bases at J, with 21 bases between. From germline, CDR1 is MRHNA and CDR2 SNTAGT. The CDR3 contains 15 residues. CDR3 protein: CASSESGWGRRNYTF. DNA of the CDR3: TGTGCCAGCAGTGAGTCCGGGTGGGGGAGACGGAACTACACCTTC.

The chain has TRBV10-3 and TRBJ2-3; possible D gene TRBD1, 5 bases. Looked up from germline, CDR1 is ENHRY and CDR2 is SYGVKD. The CDR3 extends over 14 amino acids. Between the trimmed V and J ends, which lost 2 bases and 0 bases, there was a span of 6 bases. The CDR3 DNA reads as TGTGCCATCAGTGAGAGGGGTAGCACAGATACGCAGTATTTT. This translates into CAISERGSTDTQYF.

In nucleotides, the CDR3 is TGTGCCAGCAGTGAAGGGACAGGGTCTGGCTACACCTTC. This sequence encodes CASSEGTGSGYTF. The V call is TRBV2, the J call TRBJ1-2, with 8 bases identical to TRBD1. The CDR3 loop spans 13 amino acids. V shed 1 base and J 7 bases; nucleotides not matched to a gene: 2. In germline, CDR1 is SNHLY, CDR2 FYNNEI.

The J gene is TRBJ2-5, the V gene TRBV15; no firm D call. CDR1 and CDR2 from the germline V gene are LNHNV and YYDKDF (reference sequence). The V end lost 0 bases, the J end lost 3 bases, and 11 bases lay between the germline ends. The CDR3 runs 15 residues. The CDR3 coding sequence is TGTGCCACCAGCAGAGAAACGGACGCGGAAGAGACCCAGTACTTC. This sequence encodes CATSRETDAEETQYF.

This clonotype was found many times. The chain recombines TRBV5-1 with TRBJ2-2; possible D gene TRBD2, 6 bases. The CDR3 totals 14 residues. Germline V gene data show CDR1 as SGHRS and CDR2 as YFSETQ. V shed 1 base and J shed 4 bases, with 8 bases lying between them. This CDR3 reads CASSLSGGTGELFF. In nucleotides, the CDR3 is TGCGCCAGCAGCTTGTCCGGGGGCACCGGGGAGCTGTTTTTT.

This clonotype has only a few counts. This rearrangement joins TRBV6-2 or TRBV6-3 to TRBJ2-3; 13 bases match TRBD2. The ends lost 2 bases at V and 5 bases at J; junction bases unmatched: 7. CDR1 and CDR2 from the germline V gene are MNHEY and SVGEGT. The CDR3 consists of 17 residues. CDR3 in amino acids: CASSYRLAGGLGDTQYF. The CDR3 nucleotides read TGTGCCAGCAGTTACAGACTAGCGGGAGGACTGGGAGATACGCAGTATTTT.

This clonotype was detected a few times. J is TRBJ1-4 and V is TRBV12-3 or TRBV12-4; D perhaps matches TRBD1 (5 bases). The V end was cut by 8 bases, the J end by 8 bases, with 21 bases between. The CDR3 runs 15 residues. The CDR3 reads CASRPGGVMGEKLFF. In DNA form, the CDR3 reads TGTGCCAGCCGTCCTGGGGGGGTTATGGGCGAAAAACTGTTTTTT.

The V and J genes are TRBV4-1 and TRBJ2-7, with a possible D match to TRBD2 (6 bases). The CDR3 is 14 amino acids. Germline loops: CDR1 MGHRA, CDR2 YSYEKL. Between the trimmed V and J ends, which lost 3 bases and 4 bases, there was a span of 13 bases. As DNA, the CDR3 is TGCGCCAGCAGCCAGGGACTCCGGCCTTACGAGCAGTACTTC. Translation gives CASSQGLRPYEQYF.

Only a few counts were recorded for this clonotype. The chain carries TRBV15 and TRBJ1-1, with D perhaps matching TRBD1 (6 bases). V lost 6 bases and J 0 bases, leaving 14 bases between the germline ends. The CDR3 length is 15 residues. Germline V gene data show CDR1 as LNHNV and CDR2 as YYDKDF (reference sequence). The chain's CDR3 is CATRKRTALNTEAFF. The CDR3 region has the DNA TGTGCCACCAGGAAACGGACAGCTCTGAACACTGAAGCTTTCTTT.